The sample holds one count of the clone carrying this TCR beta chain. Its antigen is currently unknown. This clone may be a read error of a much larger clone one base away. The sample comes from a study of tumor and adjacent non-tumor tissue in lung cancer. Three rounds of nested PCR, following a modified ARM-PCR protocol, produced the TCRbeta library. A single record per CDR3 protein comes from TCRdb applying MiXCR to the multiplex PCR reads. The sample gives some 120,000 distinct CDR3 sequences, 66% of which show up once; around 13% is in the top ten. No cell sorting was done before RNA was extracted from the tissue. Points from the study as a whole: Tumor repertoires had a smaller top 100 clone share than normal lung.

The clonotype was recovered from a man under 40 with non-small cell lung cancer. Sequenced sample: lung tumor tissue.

CDR3 region: CSVPDRSNSPLHF. The CDR3, as DNA: TGCAGTGTTCCGGACAGGTCTAATTCACCCCTCCACTTT. The rearrangement uses TRBV20-1 and TRBJ1-6, with 7 bases fitting TRBD1. The CDR3 extends over 13 amino acids. V dropped 7 bases and J dropped 6; count of bases not matched to a gene: 6. CDR1 and CDR2 (germline): DFQATT, SNEGSKA (reference sequence).